A selection of T cell receptor beta chains follows, all from one sample in a study of shared clonotypes between healthy human individuals. Some clones are missing from TCRdb's copy, which holds only in-frame ones; the method was immunoSEQ multiplex PCR. The sample records around 500,000 clones, around three quarters being singletons. The sample comprised PBMCs. These receptors were taken from a woman aged 35 to 49 in good health. Some clones in this sample may be carry-over from other donors' samples. CDR3s include the opening cysteine and the closing phenylalanine or tryptophan. Each record gives: D gene, J gene, V gene, clone size, CDR3 protein, CDR3 DNA. A D gene is named only where the DNA matches it firmly. Where a row states a size, it is once, few, many or the class of an expanded clone; other rows omit it.

>.|TRBJ1-3|TRBV18|once
CASSVVTGSSGNTIYF
TGTGCCAGCTCAGTTGTCACAGGGAGCTCTGGAAACACCATATATTTT
>.|TRBJ1-6|TRBV5-1|.
CASSPRPGYNSPLHF
TGCGCCAGCAGCCCGAGGCCCGGATATAATTCACCCCTCCACTTT
>.|TRBJ1-1|TRBV18|.
CASSPMLTAFTEAFF
TGTGCCAGCTCACCTATGCTGACAGCATTCACTGAAGCTTTCTTT
>.|TRBJ2-3|TRBV6-5|.
CASSYEGQVGPDTQYF
TGTGCCAGCAGTTACGAGGGGCAGGTGGGCCCTGACACGCAGTATTTT
>TRBD2|TRBJ2-1|TRBV5-6|.
CASSLGLAHNEQFF
TGTGCCAGCAGCTTGGGACTAGCGCACAATGAGCAGTTCTTC
>TRBD1|TRBJ2-5|TRBV9|.
CASSRTGLIETQYF
TGTGCCAGCAGTAGGACAGGTCTAATCGAGACCCAGTACTTC
>TRBD2|TRBJ2-7|TRBV14|once
CASSQRRGGISYEQYF
TGTGCCAGCAGCCAACGGCGCGGGGGGATCTCCTACGAGCAGTACTTC
>.|TRBJ2-6|TRBV28|.
CASSSEAVSGANVLTF
TGTGCCAGCAGCTCAGAAGCGGTCTCTGGGGCCAACGTCCTGACTTTC
>.|TRBJ2-6|TRBV18|.
CASSHREGANVLTF
TGTGCCAGCTCACACAGGGAGGGGGCCAACGTCCTGACTTTC
>.|TRBJ1-3|TRBV14|.
CASSQDDRDRFFKYAGNTIYF
TGTGCCAGCAGCCAAGATGACCGTGACAGGTTCTTCAAGTACGCTGGAAACACCATATATTTT
>TRBD1|TRBJ2-1|TRBV6-1|once
CASRGAGGENEQFF
TGTGCCAGCAGAGGGGCAGGGGGCGAAAATGAGCAGTTCTTC
>TRBD2|TRBJ2-5|TRBV4-1|.
CASSQDERGPWGTQYF
TGCGCCAGCAGCCAAGACGAGCGGGGCCCGTGGGGGACCCAGTACTTC
>TRBD1|TRBJ1-2|TRBV30|.
CAWSVNRGEGYTF
TGTGCCTGGAGTGTGAACAGGGGAGAGGGCTACACCTTC
>.|TRBJ1-2|TRBV7-2|.
CASSVGGNYGYTF
TGTGCCAGCAGCGTAGGTGGGAACTATGGCTACACCTTC
>TRBD2|TRBJ2-1|TRBV30|.
CAWSRGTSGSYEQFF
TGTGCCTGGAGCCGTGGGACTAGCGGGAGCTATGAGCAGTTCTTC
>.|TRBJ1-1|TRBV30|many
CAWKRGSTEAFF
TGTGCCTGGAAGCGGGGGTCCACTGAAGCTTTCTTT
>.|TRBJ2-1|TRBV5-1|few
CASSLEASPYNEQFF
TGCGCCAGCAGCTTGGAGGCGAGCCCCTACAATGAGCAGTTCTTC
>.|TRBJ2-2|TRBV5-4|.
CASYRTGDTGELFF
TGTGCCAGCTACAGGACGGGAGACACCGGGGAGCTGTTTTTT
>TRBD1|TRBJ2-4|TRBV15|.
CATSKDRGTKNIQYF
TGTGCCACCAGCAAAGACAGGGGAACCAAAAACATTCAGTACTTC
>TRBD2|TRBJ2-2|TRBV28|many
CASSRTSGSFGELFF
TGTGCCAGCAGCCGGACTAGCGGGAGCTTCGGGGAGCTGTTTTTT
>TRBD1|TRBJ2-3|TRBV5-4|few
CASSGSPGQGFTDTQYF
TGTGCCAGCAGCGGGTCTCCGGGACAGGGATTCACAGATACGCAGTATTTT
>.|TRBJ1-6|TRBV27|.
CASSLEGDNSPLHF
TGTGCCAGCAGTTTAGAAGGGGATAATTCACCCCTCCACTTT
>.|TRBJ1-4|TRBV21-1|.
CASSVLRQATNEKLFF
TGTGCCAGCAGTGTCCTCCGACAGGCAACTAATGAAAAACTGTTTTTT
>.|TRBJ2-1|TRBV5-1|.
CASSLQRVGANEQFF
TGCGCCAGCAGCCTCCAGCGTGTGGGGGCAAATGAGCAGTTCTTC
>TRBD2|TRBJ2-3|TRBV10-3|few
CAISEYASGRRADTQYF
TGTGCCATCAGTGAGTACGCTAGCGGGAGGAGGGCAGATACGCAGTATTTT